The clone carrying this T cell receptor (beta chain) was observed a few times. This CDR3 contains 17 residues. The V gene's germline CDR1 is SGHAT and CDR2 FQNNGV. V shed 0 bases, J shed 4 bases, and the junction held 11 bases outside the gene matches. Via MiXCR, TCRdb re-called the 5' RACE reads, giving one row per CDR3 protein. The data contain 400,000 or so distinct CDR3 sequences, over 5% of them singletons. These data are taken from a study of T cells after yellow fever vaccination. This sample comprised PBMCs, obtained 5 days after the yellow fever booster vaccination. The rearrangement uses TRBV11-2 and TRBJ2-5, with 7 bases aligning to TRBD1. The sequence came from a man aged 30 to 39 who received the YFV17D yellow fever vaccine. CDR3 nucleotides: TGTGCCAGCAGCTTAGACCTGGCAGGGGGAAGGAGAGAGACCCAGTACTTC. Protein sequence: CASSLDLAGGRRETQYF.